This T cell receptor beta chain was retrieved from a study of blood T cell repertoires in COVID-19. Overall study context: Sources were T cells, B-cell-depleted T cells, or PBMCs; the material itself was cDNA or gDNA.

Some clones are missing from TCRdb's copy, which holds only in-frame ones; the method was immunoSEQ multiplex PCR. The top ten clones hold 5.5% to 8% of a sample with 150,000 to 200,000 clones, about 82% of them seen once. Germline values: CDR1 SEHNR, CDR2 FQNEAQ (reference sequence). The V end was cut by 4 bases, the J end by 5 bases, with 6 bases between. The CDR3 loop spans 12 amino acids. The receptor was isolated from a man aged 50 or older with active or convalescent COVID-19. The chain links TRBV7-9 to TRBJ1-5; the D is unclear. Sequenced: peripheral blood. CDR3 sequence reads: CASSWQDQPQHF. CDR3 bases: TGTGCCAGCAGCTGGCAAGATCAGCCCCAGCATTTT.